Here is one T cell receptor (beta chain) with its context. What it recognizes is unknown. Trimming took 5 bases from V and 4 from J; bases not matched to a gene: 18. Germline-derived CDR1 and CDR2 are SEHNR and FQNEAQ (reference sequence). The CDR3 length is 20 residues. These data belong to a study of post-analysis software for immune sequencing data. For the study at large: Included among the disease courses, which were recorded for the cohort, were relapsing-remitting, secondary progressive and progressive-relapsing multiple sclerosis.

Broader study findings: Compared with controls, patients had more of about 5 TRBV segments, including TRBV5-6, TRBV5-1 and TRBV20-1. Controls significantly exceeded multiple sclerosis patients in normalized Chao1 diversity. Analysis by F measure revealed that same-batch samples clustered strongly together.

TCR beta cDNA libraries included unique molecular identifiers. Each sample of roughly 0.9 to 11 million input T cells yielded around 500,000 cDNA molecules, so each molecule approximated one T cell. TCRdb re-derived calls from the PCR reads in MiXCR, one entry per CDR3 protein. The sample includes hundreds of thousands of distinct CDR3 sequences, 59% of them seen just once. This chain joins TRBV7-9 and TRBJ2-1; 12 bases fit TRBD2. The sample taken for sequencing was blood. The receptor comes from a girl aged 2 to 9 with multiple sclerosis. The CDR3 DNA sequence: TGTGCCAGCAGCAATGACGTGAGGACTAGCGGGGAAAGGTGGTACAATGAGCAGTTCTTC. It is translated as CASSNDVRTSGERWYNEQFF.